The sequence of this T cell receptor (beta chain) was determined in a study of shared clonotypes between healthy human individuals. Here immunoSEQ multiplex PCR was the method, and the copy in TCRdb shows in-frame clones only, minus some. The table lists under 600,000 clones, around 97% of them singletons, with 0.045% to 0.07% in the top ten. The CDR3 runs to 14 residues. With 7 bases removed from V and 0 bases from J, the gap between germline ends came to 10 bases. Germline V gene sequence: CDR1 MDHEN, CDR2 SYDVKM. Sequenced input: naive CD4+ T cells sorted from blood. The subset here: CD45RA+ positively selected. The chain couples TRBV28 to TRBJ1-5; D gene unclear. The TCR comes from a woman aged 30 to 39 in good health. CDR3 protein: CASTDGHSNQPQHF. The CDR3 DNA reads as TGTGCCAGCACGGACGGTCATAGCAATCAGCCCCAGCATTTT.